This T cell receptor beta chain was sequenced during a study of regulatory T cells in long-lasting Graves disease. Time point reported: persistent/refractory GD, antithyroid drugs over 5 years with positive TRAb. RNA extracted from PBMCs served as the sequencing template. TCR beta libraries were built with iRepertoire HTBI primers and Arm-PCR of CDR3 regions. TCRdb re-analysed the multiplex PCR reads in MiXCR, keeping a single row per CDR3 protein. The data contain around 450,000 distinct CDR3 sequences, 20% to 25% of them singletons. This clonotype was detected a few times. Germline CDR1 and CDR2: SGHRS and YFSETQ. V gave up 0 bases and J gave up 10 bases; unmatched junction bases: 4. This CDR3 has 14 amino acids.

The V gene is TRBV5-1, the J gene TRBJ1-6; TRBD1 matches 7 bases. This material consisted of peripheral blood mononuclear cells (PBMCs), taken when the disease was refractory, from a patient treated with antithyroid drugs. This TCR was recovered from a female donor with Graves disease. The CDR3 coding sequence is TGCGCCAGCAGCTTGGAACAGGGGTTGTCACCCCTCCACTTT. This encodes CASSLEQGLSPLHF.